This is a list of T cell receptor beta chains from one sample in a study of T cell responses to AZD1222 COVID-19 vaccine. The method was immunoSEQ multiplex PCR; TCRdb's version includes in-frame clones alone and lacks a portion of them. Counted here are over 130,000 clones, 92% occurring once; the ten biggest clones make up over 4%. Sequenced here: peripheral blood, sampled 28 days after the second AZD1222 dose. The receptors shown here come from an adult who received the AZD1222 COVID-19 vaccine. The CDR3 runs from the conserved cysteine through the conserved F or W. D genes are given only for firm matches. Some rows mark clone size as missing; the rest say once, few, many or name a class of expanded clone.

v_gene	abundance	d_gene	j_gene	CDR3aa	CDR3nt
TRBV7-8	.	.	TRBJ2-1	CASSLAGIGNEQFF	TGTGCCAGCAGCTTAGCGGGAATTGGCAATGAGCAGTTCTTC
TRBV4-1	.	.	TRBJ2-3	CASSQGDTQYF	TGCGCCAGCAGCCAAGGGGATACGCAGTATTTT
TRBV5-1	.	.	TRBJ1-1	CASSRGGANTEAFF	TGCGCCAGCAGCCGGGGAGGGGCGAACACTGAAGCTTTCTTT
TRBV4-3	.	.	TRBJ2-2	CASSQVGRGGTGELFF	TGCGCCAGCAGCCAAGTGGGCAGGGGCGGCACCGGGGAGCTGTTTTTT
TRBV6-2/TRBV6-3	.	.	TRBJ2-7	CASSPDLYEQYF	TGTGCCAGCAGTCCGGATCTATACGAGCAGTACTTC
TRBV10-3	.	.	TRBJ1-1	CAISESSANTEAFF	TGTGCCATCAGTGAGTCTTCGGCGAACACTGAAGCTTTCTTT
TRBV5-6	.	.	TRBJ1-2	CASSLGRYEGYTF	TGTGCCAGCAGCTTAGGGCGGTATGAGGGCTACACCTTC
TRBV9	.	.	TRBJ1-2	CASSSSRVSNYGYTF	TGTGCCAGCAGCTCCAGTAGGGTGAGCAACTATGGCTACACCTTC
TRBV6-2/TRBV6-3	.	.	TRBJ1-2	CASSGLYGYGYTF	TGTGCCAGCAGCGGACTTTACGGGTATGGCTACACCTTC
TRBV4-1	.	TRBD1	TRBJ1-5	CASSPGPRTGSWQPQHF	TGCGCCAGCAGCCCCGGACCTCGGACAGGGTCATGGCAGCCCCAGCATTTT
TRBV10-3	once	.	TRBJ2-2	CAISESFPARNTGELFF	TGTGCCATCAGTGAGTCGTTCCCCGCCAGGAACACCGGGGAGCTGTTTTTT
TRBV19	.	.	TRBJ1-1	CASSIPQAPPRVFF	TGTGCCAGTAGTATTCCACAGGCTCCGCCGAGGGTTTTCTTT
TRBV7-9	.	.	TRBJ1-1	CASSQQENTEAFF	TGTGCCAGCAGCCAACAGGAGAACACTGAAGCTTTCTTT
TRBV18	.	.	TRBJ2-7	CASSRSGATYEQYF	TGTGCCAGCTCGCGCAGCGGAGCTACCTACGAGCAGTACTTC
TRBV11-1	.	.	TRBJ2-7	CASSVLQGNGPYEQYF	TGTGCCAGCAGCGTCCTCCAGGGGAACGGACCCTACGAGCAGTACTTC
TRBV4-2	.	.	TRBJ2-2	CASSQAGTATGELFF	TGTGCCAGCAGCCAAGCCGGGACGGCCACCGGGGAGCTGTTTTTT
TRBV6-1	.	TRBD1	TRBJ1-6	CASNLGGGGNSPLHF	TGTGCCAGCAACCTCGGTGGAGGGGGCAATTCACCCCTCCACTTT
TRBV4-2	.	.	TRBJ1-2	CASSQDASRDYGYTF	TGTGCCAGCAGCCAAGATGCAAGCAGGGACTATGGCTACACCTTC
TRBV4-1	.	.	TRBJ1-5	CASSFRENQPQHF	TGCGCCAGCAGCTTCCGGGAAAATCAGCCCCAGCATTTT
TRBV3-1/TRBV3-2	.	TRBD1	TRBJ1-4	CASSQSEQGHEKLFF	TGTGCCAGCAGCCAATCGGAACAGGGGCATGAAAAACTGTTTTTT
TRBV4-3	.	.	TRBJ2-3	CASSQDLQTDTQYF	TGCGCCAGCAGCCAAGATCTGCAAACAGATACGCAGTATTTT
TRBV4-3	.	.	TRBJ2-7	CASSQERLLLEEQYF	TGCGCCAGCAGCCAAGAACGGCTGCTCTTGGAGGAGCAGTACTTC
TRBV4-1	.	.	TRBJ1-2	CASSQEPFRGPTLNYGYTF	TGCGCCAGCAGCCAAGAACCCTTCAGGGGACCCACTCTTAACTATGGCTACACCTTC
TRBV6-5	.	.	TRBJ1-1	CASSINMNTEAFF	TGTGCCAGCAGCATTAACATGAACACTGAAGCTTTCTTT
TRBV9	.	.	TRBJ2-7	CASSVEYLGEQYF	TGTGCCAGCAGCGTAGAATATCTGGGCGAGCAGTACTTC
TRBV2	.	.	TRBJ2-1	CASSEVSTTYNEQFF	TGTGCCAGCAGTGAAGTCAGCACCACTTACAATGAGCAGTTCTTC
TRBV11-2	.	.	TRBJ2-2	CASSFETPNTGELFF	TGTGCCAGCAGCTTTGAGACTCCTAACACCGGGGAGCTGTTTTTT
TRBV25-1	.	.	TRBJ1-1	CASSPTGNTEAFF	TGTGCCAGCAGTCCAACGGGGAACACTGAAGCTTTCTTT
TRBV14	.	TRBD1	TRBJ1-6	CASSQELAGGSPLHF	TGTGCCAGCAGCCAAGAGTTGGCAGGGGGTTCACCCCTCCACTTT
TRBV28	.	.	TRBJ1-6	CASTPGWDPSPLHF	TGTGCCAGCACCCCGGGGTGGGACCCGTCACCCCTCCACTTT
TRBV11-2	.	.	TRBJ1-3	CASSSHIGSSGNTIYF	TGTGCCAGCAGCTCACATATCGGGAGCTCTGGAAACACCATATATTTT
TRBV12-3/TRBV12-4	.	.	TRBJ1-2	CASSFSSVAAMGF	TGTGCCAGCAGTTTCTCCTCGGTGGCGGCCATGGGCTTC
TRBV2	.	TRBD2	TRBJ2-1	CASREGTGGFHEQFF	TGTGCCAGCAGGGAGGGAACGGGGGGGTTCCATGAGCAGTTCTTC
TRBV7-2	.	TRBD1	TRBJ1-1	CASSLVSGGDTEAFF	TGTGCCAGCAGCTTAGTCTCAGGGGGGGACACTGAAGCTTTCTTT
TRBV29-1	.	TRBD1	TRBJ2-4	CSVPGTGLNIQYF	TGCAGCGTCCCCGGGACAGGGTTAAACATTCAGTACTTC
TRBV5-6	once	TRBD2	TRBJ2-1	CASSHSGGAYNEQFF	TGTGCCAGCAGCCATAGCGGGGGGGCCTACAATGAGCAGTTCTTC
TRBV5-1	.	.	TRBJ1-4	CASSPELGSGEKLFF	TGCGCCAGCAGCCCGGAGTTGGGTAGCGGGGAAAAACTGTTTTTT
TRBV18	.	.	TRBJ2-1	CASSLGSPGTYNEQFF	TGTGCCAGCTCGCTCGGGAGTCCCGGGACTTACAATGAGCAGTTCTTC
TRBV24-1	few	TRBD1	TRBJ1-6	CATSPSHRGPYNSPLHF	TGTGCCACCAGCCCCTCGCACAGGGGACCCTATAATTCACCCCTCCACTTT
TRBV6-5	.	TRBD1	TRBJ1-6	CASSLGQHNSPLHF	TGTGCCAGCAGTTTGGGACAGCATAATTCACCCCTCCACTTT
TRBV6-2/TRBV6-3	.	.	TRBJ2-1	CASSRWTAEQFF	TGTGCCAGCAGTCGTTGGACTGCAGAGCAGTTCTTC
TRBV4-3	.	.	TRBJ2-2	CASSLTDRNTGELFF	TGCGCCAGCAGCCTAACGGACAGAAACACCGGGGAGCTGTTTTTT
TRBV18	few	.	TRBJ2-3	CASSPGFQRKSTDTQYF	TGTGCCAGCTCACCAGGATTCCAAAGGAAAAGCACAGATACGCAGTATTTT
TRBV9	.	TRBD1	TRBJ1-3	CASSPNLGQGASGNTIYF	TGTGCCAGCAGCCCGAACCTCGGACAGGGGGCCTCTGGAAACACCATATATTTT